Included here is one T cell receptor beta chain sequence, with context. Its antigen is undetermined. The data derive from a study of CD8+ T cells in alopecia areata. Study-level information: It was oral tofacitinib, at 5 to 10 mg twice daily, that treated patients received.

Germline-derived CDR1 and CDR2 are MNHEY and SMNVEV (reference sequence). The V and J ends lost 3 bases and 9 bases respectively, with 12 bases between them. The CDR3 contains 14 residues. Study findings and constraints: Throughout tofacitinib, many expanded lesional clones continued to persist in scalp and blood.

Extracted RNA was reverse transcribed, and the resulting cDNA served as sequencing template. Profiling relied on immunoSEQ multiplex PCR, and the TCRdb table lists in-frame clones only, not all of them. The table records some 110,000 clones, about 54% of them present only once. Sample treatment: oral pan-JAK inhibitor, 5-10 mg twice daily. Both peripheral blood and punch biopsies of lesional scalp skin were obtained from patients who had alopecia areata. Investigators sorted PBMCs to obtain both CD4+ and CD8+ T cells. The TCR sequence derives from a human donor with alopecia areata. This chain uses TRBV27 with TRBJ1-6; maybe TRBD1 (6 bases). The input for sequencing was CD8+ T cells sorted from blood, taken at week 4, from a patient treated with tofacitinib. CDR3: CASSFAGVGSPLHF. DNA for the CDR3: TGTGCCAGCAGTTTTGCAGGGGTAGGTTCACCCCTCCACTTT.